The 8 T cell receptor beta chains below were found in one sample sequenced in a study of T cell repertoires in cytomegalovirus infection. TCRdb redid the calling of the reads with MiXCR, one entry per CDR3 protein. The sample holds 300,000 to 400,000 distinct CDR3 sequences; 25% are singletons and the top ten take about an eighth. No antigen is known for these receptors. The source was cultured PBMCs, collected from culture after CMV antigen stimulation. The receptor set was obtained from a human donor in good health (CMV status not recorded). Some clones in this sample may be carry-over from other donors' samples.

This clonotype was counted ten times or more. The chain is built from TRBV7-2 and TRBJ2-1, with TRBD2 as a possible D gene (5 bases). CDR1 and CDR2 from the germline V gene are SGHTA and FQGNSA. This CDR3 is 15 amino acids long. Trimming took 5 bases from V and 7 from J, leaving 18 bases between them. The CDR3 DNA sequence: TGTGCCAGCAGCCAATTCAGCGGACGAGGGAATGAGCAGTTCTTC. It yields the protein CASSQFSGRGNEQFF.

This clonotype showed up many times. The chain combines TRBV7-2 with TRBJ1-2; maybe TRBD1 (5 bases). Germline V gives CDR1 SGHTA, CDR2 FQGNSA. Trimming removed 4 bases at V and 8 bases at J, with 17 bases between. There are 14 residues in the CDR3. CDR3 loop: CASSSREGLRGYTF. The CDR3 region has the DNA TGTGCCAGCAGCTCCCGAGAGGGGCTGAGAGGCTACACCTTC. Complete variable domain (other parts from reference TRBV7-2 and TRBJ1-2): GAGVSQSPSNKVTEKGKDVELRCDPISGHTALYWYRQSLGQGLEFLIYFQGNSAPDKSGLPSDRFSAERTGGSVSTLTIQRTQQEDSAVYLCASSSREGLRGYTFGSGTRLTVV.

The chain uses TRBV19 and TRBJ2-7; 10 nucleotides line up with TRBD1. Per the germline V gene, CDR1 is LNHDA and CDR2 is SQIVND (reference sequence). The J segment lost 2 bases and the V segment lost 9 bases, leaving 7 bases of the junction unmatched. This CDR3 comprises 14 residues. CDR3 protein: CASRGQGKTYEQYF. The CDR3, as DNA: TGTGCCAGCCGGGGACAGGGGAAAACCTACGAGCAGTACTTC.

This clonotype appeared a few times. The CDR3 DNA follows: TGTGCCAGCAGTTTAAGCAGGGGCGGGGATCAGCCCCAGCATTTT. This translates into CASSLSRGGDQPQHF. The chain couples TRBV28 to TRBJ1-5, with D perhaps TRBD1 (6 bases). This CDR3 has 15 amino acids. V lost 2 bases and J 5 bases, leaving 13 bases between the germline ends. Per the germline V gene, CDR1 is MDHEN and CDR2 is SYDVKM.

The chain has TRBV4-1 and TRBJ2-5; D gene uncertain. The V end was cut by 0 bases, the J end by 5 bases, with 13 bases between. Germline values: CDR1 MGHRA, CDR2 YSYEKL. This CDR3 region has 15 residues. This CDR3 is CASSQDSRPTETQYF. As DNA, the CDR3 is TGCGCCAGCAGCCAAGACTCCAGGCCGACGGAGACCCAGTACTTC.

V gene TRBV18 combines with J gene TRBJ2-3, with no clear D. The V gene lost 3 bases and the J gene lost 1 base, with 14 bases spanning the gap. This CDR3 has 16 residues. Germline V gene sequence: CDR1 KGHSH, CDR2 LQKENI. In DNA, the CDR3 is TGTGCCAGCTCACCCGTTGCAGGATCTCGCACAGATACGCAGTATTTT. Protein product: CASSPVAGSRTDTQYF.

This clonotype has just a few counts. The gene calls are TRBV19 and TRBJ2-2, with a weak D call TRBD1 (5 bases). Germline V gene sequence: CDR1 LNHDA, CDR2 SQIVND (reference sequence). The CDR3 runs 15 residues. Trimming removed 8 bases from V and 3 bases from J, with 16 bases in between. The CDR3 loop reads CASQRGIPYTGELFF. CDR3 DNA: TGTGCCAGTCAAAGGGGAATTCCGTACACCGGGGAGCTGTTTTTT.

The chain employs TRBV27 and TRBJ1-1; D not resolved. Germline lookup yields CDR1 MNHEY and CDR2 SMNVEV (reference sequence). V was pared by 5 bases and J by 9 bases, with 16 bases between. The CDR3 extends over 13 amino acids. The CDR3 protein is CASSPTSVMQAFF. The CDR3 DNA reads TGTGCCAGCAGTCCTACTTCGGTGATGCAAGCTTTCTTT.